This T cell receptor beta chain was sequenced in a study of OX40 agonist ivuxolimab in advanced cancers. Some clones are missing from TCRdb's copy, which holds only in-frame ones; the method was immunoSEQ multiplex PCR. The sample lists 65,000 to 95,000 clones; 91% were seen once. J lost 6 bases, V lost 1 base, and 7 bases had no gene match. The CDR3 totals 16 residues. The germline V gene encodes CDR1 MGHRA and CDR2 YSYEKL. J is TRBJ2-1 and V is TRBV4-1; TRBD2 aligns across 9 bases. The sequence derives from an adult with an advanced solid tumor such as melanoma, head and neck, liver or kidney cancer. The sequences come from CD4+ or CD8+ T cells sorted from blood, collected in a trial of the OX40 agonist ivuxolimab. The CDR3 DNA reads TGCGCCAGCAGCCAAGTTAGCGGGAGCCGTGTCAATGAGCAGTTCTTC. Translating gives CASSQVSGSRVNEQFF.